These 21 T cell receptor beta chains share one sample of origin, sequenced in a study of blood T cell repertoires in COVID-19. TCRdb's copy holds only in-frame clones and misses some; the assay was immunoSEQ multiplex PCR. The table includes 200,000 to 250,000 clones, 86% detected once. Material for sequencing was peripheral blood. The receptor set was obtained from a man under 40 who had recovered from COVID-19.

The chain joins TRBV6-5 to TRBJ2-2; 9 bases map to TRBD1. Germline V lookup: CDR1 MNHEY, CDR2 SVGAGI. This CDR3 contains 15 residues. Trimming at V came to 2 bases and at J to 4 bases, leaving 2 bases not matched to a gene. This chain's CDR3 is CASSYLTGGTGELFF. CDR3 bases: TGTGCCAGCAGTTACCTGACAGGGGGCACCGGGGAGCTGTTTTTT.

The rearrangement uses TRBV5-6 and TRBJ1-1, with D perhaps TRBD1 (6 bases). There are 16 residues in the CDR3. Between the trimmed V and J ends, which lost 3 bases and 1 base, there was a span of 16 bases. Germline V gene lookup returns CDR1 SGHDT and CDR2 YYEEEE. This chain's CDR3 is CASSSSDRTTNTEAFF. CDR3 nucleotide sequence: TGTGCCAGCAGCTCCTCCGACAGGACGACGAACACTGAAGCTTTCTTT.

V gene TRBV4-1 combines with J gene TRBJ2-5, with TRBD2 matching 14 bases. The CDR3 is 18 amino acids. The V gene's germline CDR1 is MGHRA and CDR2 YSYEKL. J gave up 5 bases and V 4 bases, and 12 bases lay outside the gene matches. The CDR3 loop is CASSPPLRLAGGPETQYF. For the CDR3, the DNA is TGCGCCAGCAGCCCACCACTCCGACTAGCGGGGGGGCCCGAGACCCAGTACTTC.

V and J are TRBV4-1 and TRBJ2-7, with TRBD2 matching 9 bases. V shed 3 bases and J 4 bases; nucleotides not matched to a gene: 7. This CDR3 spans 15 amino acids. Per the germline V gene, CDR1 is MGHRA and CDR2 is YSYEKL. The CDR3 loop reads CASSHSRSGGYEQYF. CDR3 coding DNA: TGCGCCAGCAGCCACTCCCGAAGCGGGGGGTACGAGCAGTACTTC.

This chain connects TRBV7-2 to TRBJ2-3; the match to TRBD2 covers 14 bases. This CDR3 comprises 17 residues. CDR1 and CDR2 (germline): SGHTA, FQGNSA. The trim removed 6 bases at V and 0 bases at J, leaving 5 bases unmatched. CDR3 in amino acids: CASRGLAGDLSTDTQYF. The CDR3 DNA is TGTGCCAGCAGGGGACTAGCGGGGGACCTTAGCACAGATACGCAGTATTTT.

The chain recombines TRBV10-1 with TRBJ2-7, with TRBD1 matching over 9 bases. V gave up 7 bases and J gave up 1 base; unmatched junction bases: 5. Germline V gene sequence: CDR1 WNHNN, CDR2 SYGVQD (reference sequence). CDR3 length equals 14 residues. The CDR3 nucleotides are TGCGCCAGCAAGCGGGACAGGGCTTCCTACGAGCAGTACTTC. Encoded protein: CASKRDRASYEQYF.

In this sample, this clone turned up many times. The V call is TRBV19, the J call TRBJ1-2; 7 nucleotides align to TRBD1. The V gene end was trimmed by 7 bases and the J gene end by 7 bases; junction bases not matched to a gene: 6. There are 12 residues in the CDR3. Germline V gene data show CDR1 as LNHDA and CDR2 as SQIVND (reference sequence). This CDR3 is CASTIGGSGYTF. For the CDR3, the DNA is TGTGCCAGTACGATAGGGGGCAGTGGCTACACCTTC.

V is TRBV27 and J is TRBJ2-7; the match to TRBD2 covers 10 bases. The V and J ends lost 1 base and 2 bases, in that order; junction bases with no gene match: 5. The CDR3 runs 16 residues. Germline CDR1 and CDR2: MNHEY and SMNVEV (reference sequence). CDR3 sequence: CASSLFGLAATYEQYF. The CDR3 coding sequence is TGTGCCAGCAGTTTATTTGGACTAGCGGCGACCTACGAGCAGTACTTC.

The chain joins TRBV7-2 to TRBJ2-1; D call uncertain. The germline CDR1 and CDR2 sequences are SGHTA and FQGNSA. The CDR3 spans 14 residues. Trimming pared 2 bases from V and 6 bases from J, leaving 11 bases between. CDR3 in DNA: TGTGCCAGCAGCTTACAGCCAGCAGGCAATGAGCAGTTCTTC. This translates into CASSLQPAGNEQFF.

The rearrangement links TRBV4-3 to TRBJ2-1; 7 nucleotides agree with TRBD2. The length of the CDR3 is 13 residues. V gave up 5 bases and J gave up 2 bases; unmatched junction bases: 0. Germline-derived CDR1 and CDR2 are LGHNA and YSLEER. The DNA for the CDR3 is TGCGCCAGCAGCGGGGGGGCCTACAATGAGCAGTTCTTC. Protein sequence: CASSGGAYNEQFF.

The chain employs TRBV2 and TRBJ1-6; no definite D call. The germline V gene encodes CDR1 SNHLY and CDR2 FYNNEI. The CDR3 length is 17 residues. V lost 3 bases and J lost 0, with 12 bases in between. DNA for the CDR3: TGTGCCAGCAGTGATTTTTCGGTTAGCTCCTATAATTCACCCCTCCACTTT. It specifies CASSDFSVSSYNSPLHF.

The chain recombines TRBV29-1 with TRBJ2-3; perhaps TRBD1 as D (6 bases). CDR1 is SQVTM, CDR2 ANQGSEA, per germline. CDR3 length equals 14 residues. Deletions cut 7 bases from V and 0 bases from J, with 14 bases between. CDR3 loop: CSAKRGTSTDTQYF. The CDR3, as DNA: TGCAGCGCTAAAAGGGGGACCAGCACAGATACGCAGTATTTT.

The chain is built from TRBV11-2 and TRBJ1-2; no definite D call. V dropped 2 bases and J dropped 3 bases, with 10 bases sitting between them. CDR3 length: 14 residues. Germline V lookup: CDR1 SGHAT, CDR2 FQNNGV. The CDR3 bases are TGTGCCAGCAGCTTATCAGCGACGGACTATGGCTACACCTTC. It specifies CASSLSATDYGYTF.

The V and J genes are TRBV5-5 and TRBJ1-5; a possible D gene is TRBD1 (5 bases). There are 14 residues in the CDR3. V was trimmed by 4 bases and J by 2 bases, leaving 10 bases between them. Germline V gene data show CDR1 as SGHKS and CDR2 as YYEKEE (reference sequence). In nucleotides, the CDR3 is TGTGCCAGCAGCCGCGGGGCTGGCAATCAGCCCCAGCATTTT. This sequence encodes CASSRGAGNQPQHF. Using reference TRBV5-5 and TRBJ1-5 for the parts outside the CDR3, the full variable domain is DAGVTQSPTHLIKTRGQQVTLRCSPISGHKSVSWYQQVLGQGPQFIFQYYEKEERGRGNFPDRFSARQFPNYSSELNVNALLLGDSALYLCASSRGAGNQPQHFGDGTRLSIL.

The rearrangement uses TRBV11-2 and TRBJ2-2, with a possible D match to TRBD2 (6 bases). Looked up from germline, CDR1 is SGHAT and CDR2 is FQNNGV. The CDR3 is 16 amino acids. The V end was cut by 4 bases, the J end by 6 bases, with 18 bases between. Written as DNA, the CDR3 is TGTGCCAGCAGCTCCCAAAGGGGACTCCCGTCCGGGGAGCTGTTTTTT. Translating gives CASSSQRGLPSGELFF.

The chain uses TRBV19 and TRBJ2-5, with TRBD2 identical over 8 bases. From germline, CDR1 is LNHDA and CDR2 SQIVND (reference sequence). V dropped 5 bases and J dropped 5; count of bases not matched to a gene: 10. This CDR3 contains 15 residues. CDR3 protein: CASSADSAGEETQYF. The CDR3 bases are TGTGCCAGTAGTGCGGACTCAGCGGGAGAGGAGACCCAGTACTTC.

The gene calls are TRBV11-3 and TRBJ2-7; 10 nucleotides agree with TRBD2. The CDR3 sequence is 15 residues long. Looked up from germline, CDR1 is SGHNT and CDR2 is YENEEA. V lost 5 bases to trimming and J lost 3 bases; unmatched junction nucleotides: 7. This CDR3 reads CASSQSSGGYYEQYF. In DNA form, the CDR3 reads TGTGCCAGCAGCCAATCTAGCGGGGGTTACTACGAGCAGTACTTC.

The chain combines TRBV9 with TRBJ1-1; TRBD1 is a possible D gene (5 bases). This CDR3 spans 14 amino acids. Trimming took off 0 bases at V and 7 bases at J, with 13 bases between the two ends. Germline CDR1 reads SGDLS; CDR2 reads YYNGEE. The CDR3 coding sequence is TGTGCCAGCAGCGTAGCTCTGAGCGGGGGTGAAGCTTTCTTT. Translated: CASSVALSGGEAFF.

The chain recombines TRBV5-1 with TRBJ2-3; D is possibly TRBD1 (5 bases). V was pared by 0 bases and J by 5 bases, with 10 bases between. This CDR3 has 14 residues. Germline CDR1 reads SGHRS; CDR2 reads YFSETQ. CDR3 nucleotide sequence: TGCGCCAGCAGCTTGGATACAGGTGGAGATACGCAGTATTTT. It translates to CASSLDTGGDTQYF.

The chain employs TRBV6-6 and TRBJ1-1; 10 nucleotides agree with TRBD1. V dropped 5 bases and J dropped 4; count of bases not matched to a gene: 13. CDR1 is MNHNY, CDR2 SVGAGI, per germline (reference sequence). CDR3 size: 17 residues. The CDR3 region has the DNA TGTGCCAGCAGTCTTATTTCCGGGACAGGGGTCGGCACTGAAGCTTTCTTT. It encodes CASSLISGTGVGTEAFF.

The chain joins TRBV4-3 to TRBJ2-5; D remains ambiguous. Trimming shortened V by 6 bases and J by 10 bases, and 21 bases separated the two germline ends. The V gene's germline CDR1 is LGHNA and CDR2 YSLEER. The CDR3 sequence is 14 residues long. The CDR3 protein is CASSQFRPSQVQYF. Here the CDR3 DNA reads TGCGCCAGCAGTCAGTTCAGGCCTTCCCAGGTCCAGTACTTC.